This is a list of T cell receptor beta chains from one sample in a study of CD8 T cells in Susac syndrome. TCRdb analysed the immunoSEQ multiplex PCR reads with MiXCR anew, one entry per CDR3 protein. The top ten hold approximately 0.088% of the sample, which has approximately 180,000 distinct CDR3 sequences, approximately 94% seen once. Sequences were obtained from CD4+ T cells from PBMCs. The receptors originated from a human donor with multiple sclerosis. Each CDR3 is given with its conserved first and last residue. Each record gives: J gene, clone size, D gene, V gene, CDR3 DNA, CDR3 protein. D genes are given only for firm matches. A row's size may be missing; if present it is once, few, many or a size class.

>TRBJ1-2|-|TRBD1|TRBV20-1
TGCAGTGCTAGAGGCCGGGACAGGGGCCGCGGAGGCTACACCTTC
CSARGRDRGRGGYTF
>TRBJ2-3|-|TRBD1|TRBV29-1
TGCAGCGTTGAGTCCGGGACAGGGAGCACAGATACGCAGTATTTT
CSVESGTGSTDTQYF
>TRBJ1-3|-|-|TRBV28
TGTGCCAGCAGCCGGTTCTCAAACTCTGGAAACACCATATATTTT
CASSRFSNSGNTIYF
>TRBJ2-5|-|-|TRBV12-3/TRBV12-4
TGTGCCAGCAGTTTCCGGGATGCGGAGACCCAGTACTTC
CASSFRDAETQYF
>TRBJ2-7|-|-|TRBV4-1
TGCGCCAGCAGCCAAGTCCAGGACTCCTACGAGCAGTACTTC
CASSQVQDSYEQYF
>TRBJ2-1|-|-|TRBV27
TGTGCCAGCAGTACCAGTCGGGACAAGGCCCACAATGAGCAGTTCTTC
CASSTSRDKAHNEQFF
>TRBJ2-7|-|TRBD1|TRBV3-1
TGTGCCAGCAGCCAAGAAACGAGGACAGGGTGGGAGCAGTACTTC
CASSQETRTGWEQYF
>TRBJ1-6|-|-|TRBV30
TGTGCCTGGAACGAGGAACGAAGAAATTCACCCCTCCACTTT
CAWNEERRNSPLHF
>TRBJ1-1|-|-|TRBV20-1
TGCAGTGCTAGAAACAGGAACACTGAAGCTTTCTTT
CSARNRNTEAFF
>TRBJ1-2|few|-|TRBV7-8
TGTGCCAGCAGCTTAGGGGGGCGCGGGTATGGCTACACCTTC
CASSLGGRGYGYTF
>TRBJ1-1|-|-|TRBV24-1
TGTGCCACCAGTGACAGTAGGAACACTGAAGCTTTCTTT
CATSDSRNTEAFF
>TRBJ2-3|-|TRBD1|TRBV12-3/TRBV12-4
TGTGCCAGCAGTAACAGGGGTCAAGGCACAGATACGCAGTATTTT
CASSNRGQGTDTQYF
>TRBJ2-2|-|-|TRBV29-1
TGCAGCGTTTGGAACGGACCCGGGGAGCTGTTTTTT
CSVWNGPGELFF
>TRBJ2-7|-|-|TRBV3-1
TGTGCCAGCAGCTCGCAAGGCGAGCAGTACTTC
CASSSQGEQYF
>TRBJ2-7|-|-|TRBV7-9
TGTGCCAGCAGCTCCCGGGCGACTGGATTTGTGTACTTC
CASSSRATGFVYF
>TRBJ2-3|-|-|TRBV29-1
TGCAGCGTTGGGGGGCCCCTCACAGATACGCAGTATTTT
CSVGGPLTDTQYF
>TRBJ1-6|-|TRBD1|TRBV10-3
TGTGCCATCAACGACAGGGATAATTCACCCCTCCACTTT
CAINDRDNSPLHF
>TRBJ2-5|-|TRBD1|TRBV20-1
TGCAGTGCTCTTTACGAAGGGGGCCTGTACCAAGAGACCCAGTACTTC
CSALYEGGLYQETQYF
>TRBJ1-6|-|-|TRBV12-2
TGTGCAAGTCGCGCCTCCCGGGTGTCCATGGGGAATTCACCCCTCCACTTT
CASRASRVSMGNSPLHF
>TRBJ2-5|-|-|TRBV12-3/TRBV12-4
TGTGCCAGCGGGACCCAGCGGGAGACCCAGTACTTC
CASGTQRETQYF
>TRBJ2-2|-|TRBD2|TRBV9
TGTGCCAGCAGCCTCCGACTAGCGGGGGGGCTTAACACCGGGGAGCTGTTTTTT
CASSLRLAGGLNTGELFF
>TRBJ2-1|-|TRBD2|TRBV30
TGTGCCTGCCGAGGGGACTACTACAATGAGCAGTTCTTC
CACRGDYYNEQFF
>TRBJ2-7|once|TRBD1|TRBV25-1
TGTGCCAGCAGTGGGGACAGGGGCTACGAGCAGTACTTC
CASSGDRGYEQYF
>TRBJ2-1|-|-|TRBV7-8
TGTGCCAGCAGCTTAGGCAGTACCAATGAGCAGTTCTTC
CASSLGSTNEQFF
>TRBJ2-5|-|TRBD2|TRBV4-1
TGCGCCAGCAGCCAACTAGCGGGGGGGACTCCAGAGACCCAGTACTTC
CASSQLAGGTPETQYF
>TRBJ2-3|-|-|TRBV20-1
TGCAGTGCTAGAGATCCCAGAATCAACACAGATACGCAGTATTTT
CSARDPRINTDTQYF
>TRBJ1-1|-|-|TRBV12-3/TRBV12-4
TGTGCCAGCAGTCCTCAGGACAGTAACACTGAAGCTTTCTTT
CASSPQDSNTEAFF
>TRBJ2-3|few|TRBD2|TRBV6-1
TGTGCCAGCAGTGGGACTAGCGGGGGAATAGATACGCAGTATTTT
CASSGTSGGIDTQYF